Given below is one T cell receptor beta chain in context. The entry originates in a study of OX40 agonist ivuxolimab in advanced cancers. Peripheral blood came from all dose cohorts at three timepoints. This table comes from immunoSEQ multiplex PCR, and its TCRdb copy is limited to in-frame clones, with some not included. The sample consists of under 100,000 clones, roughly 80% of them appearing once. Germline V gene sequence: CDR1 SNHLY, CDR2 FYNNEI. V dropped 3 bases and J dropped 3 bases, with 15 bases sitting between them. The CDR3 contains 15 residues. The V call is TRBV2, the J call TRBJ2-7; D not resolved. The starting material was CD4+ or CD8+ T cells sorted from blood, obtained in a trial of the OX40 agonist ivuxolimab. The clonotype comes from an adult with an advanced solid tumor such as melanoma, head and neck, liver or kidney cancer. CDR3 DNA: TGTGCCAGCAGTGATAGTGCAGACGCGAGCTACGAGCAGTACTTC. It codes for CASSDSADASYEQYF.